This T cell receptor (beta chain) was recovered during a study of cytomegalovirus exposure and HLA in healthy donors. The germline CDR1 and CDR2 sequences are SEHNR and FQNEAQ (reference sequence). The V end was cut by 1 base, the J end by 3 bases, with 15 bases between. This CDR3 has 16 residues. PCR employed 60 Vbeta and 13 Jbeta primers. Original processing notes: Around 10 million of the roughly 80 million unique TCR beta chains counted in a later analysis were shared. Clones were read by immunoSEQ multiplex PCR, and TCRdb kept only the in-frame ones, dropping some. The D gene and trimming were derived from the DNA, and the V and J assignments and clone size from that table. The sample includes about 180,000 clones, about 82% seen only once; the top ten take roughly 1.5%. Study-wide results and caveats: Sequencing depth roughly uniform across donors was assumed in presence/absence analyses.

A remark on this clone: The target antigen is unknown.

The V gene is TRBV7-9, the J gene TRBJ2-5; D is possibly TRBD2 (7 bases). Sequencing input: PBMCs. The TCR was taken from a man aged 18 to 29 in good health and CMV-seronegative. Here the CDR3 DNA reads TGTGCCAGCAGCTTAGGGGGGGCGGGAGAAAAAGAGACCCAGTACTTC. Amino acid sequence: CASSLGGAGEKETQYF.